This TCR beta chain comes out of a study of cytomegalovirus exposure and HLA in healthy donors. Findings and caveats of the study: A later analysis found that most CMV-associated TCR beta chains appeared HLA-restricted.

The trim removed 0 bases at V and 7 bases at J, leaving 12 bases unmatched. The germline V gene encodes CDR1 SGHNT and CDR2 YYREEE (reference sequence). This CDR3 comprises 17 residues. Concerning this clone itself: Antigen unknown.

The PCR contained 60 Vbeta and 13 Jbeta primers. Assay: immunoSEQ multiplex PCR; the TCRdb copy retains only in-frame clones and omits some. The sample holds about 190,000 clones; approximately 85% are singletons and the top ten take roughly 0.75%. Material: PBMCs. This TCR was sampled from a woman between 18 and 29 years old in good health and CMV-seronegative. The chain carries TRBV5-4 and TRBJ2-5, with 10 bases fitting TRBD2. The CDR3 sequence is CASSLGYERGGPGTQYF. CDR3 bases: TGTGCCAGCAGCTTGGGTTATGAGCGGGGGGGCCCGGGGACCCAGTACTTC.